This T cell receptor (beta chain) was identified during a study of blood T cell repertoires in COVID-19. About the research overall: Donors in the United States, Italy and Spain gave samples during acute or convalescent COVID-19.

Germline loops: CDR1 LNHDA, CDR2 SQIVND (reference sequence). The CDR3 length is 17 residues. The ends were cut back, 3 bases at V and 4 bases at J, with 16 bases in the middle. The table came from immunoSEQ multiplex PCR; TCRdb's copy has only in-frame clones and leaves some out. The repertoire holds approximately 300,000 clones, with approximately 87% as singletons. The chain uses TRBV19 and TRBJ2-6; D perhaps matches TRBD1 (7 bases). Source material: peripheral blood. This TCR came from a woman between 50 and 59 years old with active or convalescent COVID-19. In DNA, the CDR3 is TGTGCCAGTAGTATGGGGATCAGGGGGGCAGGGGCCAACGTCCTGACTTTC. It specifies CASSMGIRGAGANVLTF.